The 28 T cell receptor beta chains reported below all come from one sample, sequenced in a study of blood T cell repertoires in COVID-19. The data were produced by immunoSEQ multiplex PCR, yet TCRdb's version contains in-frame clones alone and is incomplete. The repertoire consists of 150,000 to 200,000 clones, with 76% occurring once and the leading ten covering around 16%. The material sequenced was PBMCs or T cells enriched from blood (not recorded which). The source is a woman aged 45-60 years with acute COVID-19.

In the case of this clone: The CDR3 does not close with the conserved phenylalanine or tryptophan, likely indicating a read error. It is unclear where the CDR3 begins or ends on the DNA, so no DNA is shown, and the CDR3 is as TCRdb lists it. V is TRBV12-3 or TRBV12-4 and J is TRBJ1-2. The CDR3 is 11 residues long, counting both termini. This CDR3 reads CASTPQGGVFV.

This clone has more than one count but fewer than ten. This chain uses TRBV14 with TRBJ1-3; D remains ambiguous. Looked up from germline, CDR1 is SGHDN and CDR2 is FVKESK. The CDR3 runs 15 residues. Trimming stripped 0 bases from V and 0 bases from J, with 6 bases between. The CDR3 is CASSQDRISGNTIYF. The CDR3 bases are TGTGCCAGCAGCCAAGACCGTATCTCTGGAAACACCATATATTTT.

The chain links TRBV3-1 (or the pseudogene TRBV3-2) to TRBJ2-7; D call uncertain. V was shortened by 3 bases and J by 0 bases, with 3 bases between the two germline ends. This CDR3 has 12 amino acids. The germline V gene encodes CDR1 LGHDT and CDR2 YNNKEL (reference sequence). CDR3 loop: CASSQSSYEQYV. The CDR3 DNA reads as TGTGCCAGCAGCCAGAGCTCCTACGAGCAGTACGTC.

The chain links TRBV18 to TRBJ1-4, with 8 bases aligning to TRBD1. CDR3 size: 14 residues. V shed 3 bases, J shed 4 bases, and the junction held 1 base outside the gene matches. Germline-derived CDR1 and CDR2 are KGHSH and LQKENI. The CDR3 spells CASSPTGDNEKLFF. The CDR3 DNA sequence: TGTGCCAGCTCACCGACAGGGGATAATGAAAAACTGTTTTTT.

This chain joins TRBV19 and TRBJ1-2; 7 nucleotides align to TRBD1. CDR3 length equals 16 residues. Germline assignment: CDR1 LNHDA and CDR2 SQIVND (reference sequence). V lost 5 bases to trimming and J lost 1 base; unmatched junction nucleotides: 10. CDR3 sequence reads: CASSGPNDRDNYGYTF. In DNA, the CDR3 is TGTGCCAGTAGTGGTCCTAACGACAGGGATAACTATGGCTACACCTTC.

The chain links TRBV4-2 to TRBJ1-6, with D unresolved. Germline-derived CDR1 and CDR2 are LGHNA and YNFKEQ. The V and J ends lost 1 base and 0 bases respectively, with 7 bases between them. This CDR3 is 16 amino acids long. The CDR3 nucleotides read TGTGCCAGCAGCCAAGGAATTAGCTCCTATAATTCACCCCTCCACTTT. Encoded protein: CASSQGISSYNSPLHF.

This clone has a handful of counts. This chain connects TRBV5-6 to TRBJ1-2; 9 bases are a match to TRBD1. The CDR3 is made up of 16 amino acids. Looked up from germline, CDR1 is SGHDT and CDR2 is YYEEEE. Germline trimming cut 4 bases from V and 1 base from J; bases unmatched to any gene: 8. The CDR3 bases are TGTGCCAGCAGCCGTGCGGGACAGGGTATTAACTATGGCTACACCTTC. Protein product: CASSRAGQGINYGYTF.

In its sample, this clone was seen once. The chain joins TRBV6-4 to TRBJ2-2, with TRBD1 as a possible D gene (5 bases). From germline, CDR1 is MRHNA and CDR2 SNTAGT. The CDR3 covers 14 residues. Trimming shortened V by 5 bases and J by 10 bases, and 17 bases separated the two germline ends. This CDR3 is CASSSSQASTELFF. CDR3 in DNA: TGTGCCAGCAGTTCTTCACAGGCTTCCACGGAGCTGTTTTTT.

This clone has ten or more counts. The V and J genes are TRBV6-5 and TRBJ1-1; TRBD1 might be the D (5 bases). V lost 0 bases and J 7 bases, leaving 9 bases between the germline ends. The CDR3 consists of 13 residues. Germline assignment: CDR1 MNHEY and CDR2 SVGAGI. The CDR3 is CASSYSGRGEAFF. CDR3 in DNA: TGTGCCAGCAGTTACTCTGGAAGGGGTGAAGCTTTCTTT.

The J gene is TRBJ2-1, the V gene TRBV6-5; D is undetermined. Germline assignment: CDR1 MNHEY and CDR2 SVGAGI. V gave up 0 bases and J gave up 5 bases, with 8 bases separating them. The CDR3 consists of 14 residues. The CDR3 DNA is TGTGCCAGCAGTTACTCGATGACTCACAATGAGCAGTTCTTC. This encodes CASSYSMTHNEQFF.

V gene TRBV6-5 combines with J gene TRBJ1-2, with D possibly being TRBD1 (6 bases). The germline CDR1 and CDR2 sequences are MNHEY and SVGAGI. The CDR3 runs 14 residues. V was clipped by 5 bases and J by 6 bases, with 16 bases between them. In DNA, the CDR3 is TGTGCCAGCAGTAGGGACACCCGACTACATGGCTACACCTTC. It translates to CASSRDTRLHGYTF.

This clone has only one observation. The genes are TRBV11-2 and TRBJ2-7; TRBD1 agrees at 8 bases. This CDR3 contains 18 residues. The trim removed 4 bases at V and 3 bases at J, leaving 17 bases unmatched. CDR1 and CDR2 from the germline V gene are SGHAT and FQNNGV. CDR3 protein: CASSSSRGQGAGLYEQYV. CDR3 sequence (DNA): TGTGCCAGCAGCTCATCAAGGGGGCAGGGGGCAGGTCTCTACGAGCAGTACGTC.

The V call is TRBV7-9, the J call TRBJ2-3, with D perhaps matching TRBD2 (5 bases). The CDR3 length is 14 residues. The germline V gene has CDR1 SEHNR and CDR2 FQNEAQ (reference sequence). With 3 bases removed from V and 1 base from J, the gap between germline ends came to 8 bases. The CDR3 bases are TGTGCCAGCAGCTTGGACGGGGGCACAGATACGCAGTATTTT. Amino acid sequence: CASSLDGGTDTQYF.

This chain uses TRBV2 with TRBJ1-1; D call uncertain. The CDR3 consists of 15 residues. Trimming took 3 bases from V and 0 from J, leaving 11 bases between them. Germline lookup yields CDR1 SNHLY and CDR2 FYNNEI. CDR3 loop: CASSDTRTMNTEAFF. CDR3 in DNA: TGTGCCAGCAGTGATACTCGGACTATGAACACTGAAGCTTTCTTT.

The rearrangement joins TRBV28 to TRBJ2-5; 10 nucleotides line up with TRBD2. The CDR3 is made up of 16 amino acids. The germline V gene encodes CDR1 MDHEN and CDR2 SYDVKM. The V and J ends lost 6 bases and 2 bases, in that order; junction bases with no gene match: 9. The CDR3 here is CASRASLAGVQETQYF. For the CDR3, the DNA is TGTGCCAGCAGAGCGTCTCTAGCGGGGGTACAAGAGACCCAGTACTTC.

The chain carries TRBV30 and TRBJ1-3; D is ambiguous. CDR3 length equals 14 residues. With 0 bases removed from V and 0 bases from J, the gap between germline ends came to 6 bases. Per the germline V gene, CDR1 is GTSNPN and CDR2 is SVGIG (reference sequence). CDR3 DNA: TGTGCCTGGAGTGTATTGAGCTCTGGAAACACCATATATTTT. As protein: CAWSVLSSGNTIYF.

This chain connects TRBV28 to TRBJ2-3, with 7 bases aligning to TRBD2. In germline, CDR1 is MDHEN, CDR2 SYDVKM. The CDR3 is made up of 17 amino acids. V shed 1 base and J 1 base; nucleotides not matched to a gene: 8. The CDR3 protein is CASSLLGELAGTDTQYF. The CDR3 coding sequence is TGTGCCAGCAGTTTATTGGGGGAGCTAGCGGGCACAGATACGCAGTATTTT.

This clone was recorded at least ten times. The chain has TRBV2 and TRBJ1-5; 7 nucleotides align to TRBD1. The CDR3 extends over 14 amino acids. Germline values: CDR1 SNHLY, CDR2 FYNNEI. Trimming took 10 bases from V and 2 from J; bases not matched to a gene: 8. The CDR3 DNA follows: TGTGCCACCACAGGGGAAGGTGGCAATCAGCCCCAGCATTTT. The encoded protein is CATTGEGGNQPQHF.

Here the CDR3 DNA reads TGCGCCAGCAGCCAAGAGTGGTTAGCGGAGACAGATACGCAGTATTTT. Protein product: CASSQEWLAETDTQYF. This chain uses TRBV4-1 with TRBJ2-3, with a tentative D call TRBD2 (6 bases). Germline V gene data show CDR1 as MGHRA and CDR2 as YSYEKL. The CDR3 loop spans 16 amino acids. V was clipped by 0 bases and J by 3 bases, with 13 bases between them.

The rearrangement uses TRBV11-2 and TRBJ1-6; weak D call: TRBD1 (5 bases). The CDR3 covers 12 residues. CDR1 is SGHAT and CDR2 is FQNNGV in the germline V gene. The V end was cut by 3 bases, the J end by 13 bases, with 10 bases between. In DNA, the CDR3 is TGTGCCAGCAGCTTTACGGGGGGTCCCCTCCACTTT. This codes for CASSFTGGPLHF.

Only a few counts were recorded for this clone. This rearrangement joins TRBV6-5 to TRBJ1-5; 9 nucleotides agree with TRBD1. The CDR3 spans 15 residues. CDR1 and CDR2 (germline): MNHEY, SVGAGI. V shed 7 bases and J 3 bases; nucleotides not matched to a gene: 7. The CDR3: CASKMTGGANQPQHF. The CDR3, as DNA: TGTGCCAGCAAAATGACAGGGGGAGCCAATCAGCCCCAGCATTTT.

This chain uses TRBV7-7 with TRBJ1-4; no reliable D call. The CDR3 covers 15 residues. Between the trimmed V and J ends, which lost 3 bases and 5 bases, there was a span of 13 bases. Looked up from germline, CDR1 is SSHAT and CDR2 is FNYEAQ (reference sequence). CDR3 DNA: TGTGCCAGCAGCTTTACGGCAGGCCTAAATGAAAAACTGTTTTTT. It translates to CASSFTAGLNEKLFF.

This clone was detected a few times. This CDR3 is CASSFGRQGGRNSPLHF. CDR3 in DNA: TGTGCCAGCAGTTTCGGGCGACAGGGGGGAAGGAATTCACCCCTCCACTTT. The rearrangement uses TRBV28 and TRBJ1-6, with 9 bases fitting TRBD1. This CDR3 comprises 17 residues. The V gene end was trimmed by 3 bases and the J gene end by 7 bases; junction bases not matched to a gene: 10. Germline assignment: CDR1 MDHEN and CDR2 SYDVKM.

The chain uses TRBV7-9 and TRBJ2-5, with 7 positions matching TRBD1. Trimming cost V 4 bases and J 1 base; bases outside gene matches: 6. CDR3 length: 15 residues. In germline, CDR1 is SEHNR, CDR2 FQNEAQ (reference sequence). CDR3 in amino acids: CASSSYKGAQETQYF. CDR3 DNA sequence: TGTGCCAGCAGCTCCTATAAGGGGGCCCAAGAGACCCAGTACTTC. Combining the CDR3 with reference TRBV7-9 and TRBJ2-5 gives the whole variable domain DTGVSQNPRHKITKRGQNVTFRCDPISEHNRLYWYRQTLGQGPEFLTYFQNEAQLEKSRLLSDRFSAERPKGSFSTLEIQRTEQGDSAMYLCASSSYKGAQETQYFGPGTRLLVL.

This chain uses TRBV7-2 with TRBJ2-5, with 9 bases identical to TRBD2. Trimming took 1 base from V and 1 from J; bases not matched to a gene: 4. The germline V gene has CDR1 SGHTA and CDR2 FQGNSA. There are 16 residues in the CDR3. CDR3 DNA: TGTGCCAGCAGCTTAGGCGGGGGGGTGTTCCAAGAGACCCAGTACTTC. Amino acid sequence: CASSLGGGVFQETQYF.

The rearrangement joins TRBV19 to TRBJ1-6; 8 bases are shared with TRBD1. This CDR3 spans 16 amino acids. The V and J ends lost 6 bases and 4 bases, in that order; junction bases with no gene match: 8. CDR1 is LNHDA, CDR2 SQIVND, per germline (reference sequence). The CDR3 DNA is TGTGCCAGTAGGAAGGCAGGGGGCGGATATAATTCACCCCTCCACTTT. Encoded protein: CASRKAGGGYNSPLHF.

V gene TRBV4-1 combines with J gene TRBJ1-3, with 10 bases aligning to TRBD1. V shed 1 base and J 4 bases; nucleotides not matched to a gene: 4. This CDR3 is built from 16 residues. Germline loops: CDR1 MGHRA, CDR2 YSYEKL. For the CDR3, the DNA is TGCGCCAGCAGCCAAGCCGACAGGGGGCTCGGAAACACCATATATTTT. Its translation: CASSQADRGLGNTIYF.

About this clone: The DNA is omitted, as the CDR3 cannot be located on it reliably, and the CDR3 follows TCRdb's listing. The chain joins TRBV28 to TRBJ1-5. CDR1 is MDHEN, CDR2 SYDVKM, per germline. Termini included, the CDR3 measures 16 amino acids. The CDR3 sequence is CASSFGSGSSNQPQHF.